This entry concerns a single T cell receptor (beta chain). This sample was included in a study of regulatory T cells in long-lasting Graves disease. Study context: For a period under 3 months, newly diagnosed Graves' patients had taken antithyroid drugs.

Time point described: newly diagnosed GD, antithyroid drugs for less than 3 months. Making the TCR library involved RNA that had been extracted from PBMCs. CDR3-region Arm-PCR and iRepertoire HTBI primers produced the TCR beta libraries. Each CDR3 protein gets one entry after TCRdb re-called the multiplex PCR reads with MiXCR. This table has roughly 500,000 distinct CDR3 sequences, about 13% appearing once. The germline V and J ends were trimmed by 4 bases and 1 base, with 15 bases remaining between them. This CDR3 contains 17 residues. Germline V lookup: CDR1 KGHDR, CDR2 SFDVKD. These same data were also listed under a study on T cells in Graves' hyperthyroidism and ophthalmopathy. As reported in that work: TCR CDR3 regions were first amplified by RT-PCR with HTBI primers. Blood also contained most expanded thyroid clonotypes above 0.001.

The sample here was peripheral blood mononuclear cells (PBMCs), taken at new diagnosis, from a patient treated with antithyroid drugs. The rearrangement joins TRBV24-1 to TRBJ1-4, with D possibly being TRBD1 (6 bases). This sequence was found in a man between 25 and 39 years old with Graves disease. CDR3 residues: CATSDPDSARTNEKLFF. For the CDR3, the DNA is TGTGCCACCAGTGACCCGGACAGCGCGAGAACTAATGAAAAACTGTTTTTT.